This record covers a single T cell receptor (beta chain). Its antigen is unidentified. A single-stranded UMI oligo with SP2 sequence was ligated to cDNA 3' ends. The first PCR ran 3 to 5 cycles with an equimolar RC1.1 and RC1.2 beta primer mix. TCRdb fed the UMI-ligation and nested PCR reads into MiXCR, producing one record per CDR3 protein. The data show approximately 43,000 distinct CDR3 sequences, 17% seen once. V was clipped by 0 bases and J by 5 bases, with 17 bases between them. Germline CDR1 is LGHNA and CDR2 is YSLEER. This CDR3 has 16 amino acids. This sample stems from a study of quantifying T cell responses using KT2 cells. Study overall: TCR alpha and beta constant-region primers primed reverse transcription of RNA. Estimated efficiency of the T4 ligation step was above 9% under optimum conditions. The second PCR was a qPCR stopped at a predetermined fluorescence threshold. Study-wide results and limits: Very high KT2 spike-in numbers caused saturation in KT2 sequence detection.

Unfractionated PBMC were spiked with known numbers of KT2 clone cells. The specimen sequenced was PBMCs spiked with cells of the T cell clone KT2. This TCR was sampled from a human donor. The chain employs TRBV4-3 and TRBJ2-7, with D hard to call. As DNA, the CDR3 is TGCGCCAGCAGCCAAGATCGGCGTGCATATATGGACGAGCAGTACTTC. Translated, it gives CASSQDRRAYMDEQYF.